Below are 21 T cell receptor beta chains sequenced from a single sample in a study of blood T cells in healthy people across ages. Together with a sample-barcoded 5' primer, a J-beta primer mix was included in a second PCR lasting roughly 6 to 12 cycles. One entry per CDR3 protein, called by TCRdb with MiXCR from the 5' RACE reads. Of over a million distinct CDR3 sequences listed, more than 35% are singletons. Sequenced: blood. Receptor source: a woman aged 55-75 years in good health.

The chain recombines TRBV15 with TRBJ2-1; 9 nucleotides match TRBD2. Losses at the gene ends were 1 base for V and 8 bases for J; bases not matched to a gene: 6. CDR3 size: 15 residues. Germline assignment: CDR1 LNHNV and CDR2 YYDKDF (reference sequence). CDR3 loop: CATSRGSGSVDEQFF. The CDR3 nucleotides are TGTGCCACCAGCAGAGGTAGCGGGAGCGTGGATGAGCAGTTCTTC. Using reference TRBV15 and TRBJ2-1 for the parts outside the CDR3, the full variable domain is DAMVIQNPRYQVTQFGKPVTLSCSQTLNHNVMYWYQQKSSQAPKLLFHYYDKDFNNEADTPDNFQSRRPNTSFCFLDIRSPGLGDTAMYLCATSRGSGSVDEQFFGPGTRLTVL.

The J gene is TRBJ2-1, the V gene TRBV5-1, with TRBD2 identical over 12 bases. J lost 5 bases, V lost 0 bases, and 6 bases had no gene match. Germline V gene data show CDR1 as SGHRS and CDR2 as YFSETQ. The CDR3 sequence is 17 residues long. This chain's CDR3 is CASSLALAGGVDNEQFF. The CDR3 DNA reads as TGCGCCAGCAGCTTGGCGCTAGCGGGAGGGGTTGACAATGAGCAGTTCTTC.

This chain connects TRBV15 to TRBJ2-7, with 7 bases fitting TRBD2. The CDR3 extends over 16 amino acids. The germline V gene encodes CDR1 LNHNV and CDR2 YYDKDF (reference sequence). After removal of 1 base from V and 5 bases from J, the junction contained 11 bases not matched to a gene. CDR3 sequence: CATSRATGLPADEQYF. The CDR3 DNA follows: TGTGCCACCAGCAGAGCCACGGGACTACCGGCTGACGAGCAGTACTTC.

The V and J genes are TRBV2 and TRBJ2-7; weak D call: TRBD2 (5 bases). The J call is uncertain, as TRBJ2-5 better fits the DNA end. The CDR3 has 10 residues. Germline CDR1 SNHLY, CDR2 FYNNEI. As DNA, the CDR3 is TGTGCCAGCCAGCGGGAGACCCAGTACTTC. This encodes CASQRETQYF.

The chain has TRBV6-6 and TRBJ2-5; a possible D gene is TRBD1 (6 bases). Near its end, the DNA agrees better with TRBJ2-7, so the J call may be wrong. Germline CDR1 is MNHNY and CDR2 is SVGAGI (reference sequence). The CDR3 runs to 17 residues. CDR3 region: CASSYSGVAQGVYEQYF. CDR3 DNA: TGTGCCAGCAGTTACTCTGGCGTGGCACAGGGAGTTTACGAGCAGTACTTC.

CDR3 sequence: CASSGDVGEQYF. In DNA, the CDR3 is TGTGCCAGCAGCGGGGACGTGGGAGAGCAGTACTTC. The rearrangement joins TRBV3-1 to TRBJ2-7, with D tentatively TRBD1 or TRBD2 (5 bases each). The CDR3 consists of 12 residues. Looked up from germline, CDR1 is LGHDT and CDR2 is YNNKEL (reference sequence). The V end was cut by 5 bases, the J end by 7 bases, with 12 bases between.

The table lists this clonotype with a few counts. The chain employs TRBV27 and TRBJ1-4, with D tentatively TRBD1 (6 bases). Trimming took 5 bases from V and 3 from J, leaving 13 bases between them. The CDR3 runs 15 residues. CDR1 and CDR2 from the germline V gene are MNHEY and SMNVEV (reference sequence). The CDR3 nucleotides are TGTGCCAGCAGTCCACAGGGACGGCCTAATGAAAAACTGTTTTTT. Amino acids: CASSPQGRPNEKLFF. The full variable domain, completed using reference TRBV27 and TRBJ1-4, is EAQVTQNPRYLITVTGKKLTVTCSQNMNHEYMSWYRQDPGLGLRQIYYSMNVEVTDKGDVPEGYKVSRKEKRNFPLILESPSPNQTSLYFCASSPQGRPNEKLFFGSGTQLSVL.

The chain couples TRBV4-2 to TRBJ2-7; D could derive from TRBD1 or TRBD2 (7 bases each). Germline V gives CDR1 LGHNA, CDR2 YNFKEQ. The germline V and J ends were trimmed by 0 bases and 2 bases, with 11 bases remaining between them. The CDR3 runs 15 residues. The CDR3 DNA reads TGTGCCAGCAGCCAAGAGCCAGGGGGGGCCTACGAGCAGTACTTC. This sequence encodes CASSQEPGGAYEQYF.

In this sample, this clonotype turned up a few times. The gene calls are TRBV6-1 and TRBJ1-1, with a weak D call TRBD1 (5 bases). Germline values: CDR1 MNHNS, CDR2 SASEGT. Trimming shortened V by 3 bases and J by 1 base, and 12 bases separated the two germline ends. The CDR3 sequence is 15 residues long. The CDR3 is CASSDPPGRNTEAFF. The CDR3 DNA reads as TGTGCCAGCAGTGACCCCCCAGGGCGGAACACTGAAGCTTTCTTT.

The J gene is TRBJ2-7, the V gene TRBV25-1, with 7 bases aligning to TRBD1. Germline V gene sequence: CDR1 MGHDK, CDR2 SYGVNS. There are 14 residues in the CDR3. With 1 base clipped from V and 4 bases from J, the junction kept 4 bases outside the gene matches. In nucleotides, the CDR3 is TGTGCCAGCAGTGAATCCGGGACAGAATACGAGCAGTACTTC. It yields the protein CASSESGTEYEQYF.

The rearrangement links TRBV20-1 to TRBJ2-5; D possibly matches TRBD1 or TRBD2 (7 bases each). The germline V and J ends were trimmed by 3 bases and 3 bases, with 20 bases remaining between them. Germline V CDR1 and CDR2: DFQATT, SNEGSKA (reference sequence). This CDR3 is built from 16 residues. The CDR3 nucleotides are TGCAGTGCTAGTCGGGGGGACAGAGGAGCGAAAGAGACCCAGTACTTC. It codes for CSASRGDRGAKETQYF.

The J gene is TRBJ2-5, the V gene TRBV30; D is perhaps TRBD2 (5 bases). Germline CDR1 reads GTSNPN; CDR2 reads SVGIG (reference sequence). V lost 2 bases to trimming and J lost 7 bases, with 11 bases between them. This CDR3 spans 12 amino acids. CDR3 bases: TGTGCCTGGAGTCATGGGAGCGGGACCCAGTACTTC. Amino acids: CAWSHGSGTQYF. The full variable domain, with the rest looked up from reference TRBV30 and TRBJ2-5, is SQTIHQWPATLVQPVGSPLSLECTVEGTSNPNLYWYRQAAGRGLQLLFYSVGIGQISSEVPQNLSASRPQDRQFILSSKKLLLSDSGFYLCAWSHGSGTQYFGPGTRLLVL.

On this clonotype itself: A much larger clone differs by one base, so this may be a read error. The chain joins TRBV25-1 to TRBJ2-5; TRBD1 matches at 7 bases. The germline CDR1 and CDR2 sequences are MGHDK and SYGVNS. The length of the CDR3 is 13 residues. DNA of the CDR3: TGTACCAGTACAGGGGAACGGGAAGAGACCCAGTACTTC. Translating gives CTSTGEREETQYF.

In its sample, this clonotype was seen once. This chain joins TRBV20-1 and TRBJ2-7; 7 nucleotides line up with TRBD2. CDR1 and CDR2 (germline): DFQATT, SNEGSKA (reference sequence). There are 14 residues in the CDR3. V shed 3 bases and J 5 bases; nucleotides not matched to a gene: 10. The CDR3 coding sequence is TGCAGTGCTAGTAGGGCGGGAGTTCTCCACGAGCAGTACTTC. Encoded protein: CSASRAGVLHEQYF.

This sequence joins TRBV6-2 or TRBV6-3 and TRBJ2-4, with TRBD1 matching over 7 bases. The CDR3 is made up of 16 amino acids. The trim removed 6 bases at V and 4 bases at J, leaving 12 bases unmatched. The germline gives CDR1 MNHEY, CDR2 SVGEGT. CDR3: CASSSLRDSKKNIQYF. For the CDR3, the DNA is TGTGCCAGCAGCTCCTTGAGGGACAGTAAGAAAAACATTCAGTACTTC.

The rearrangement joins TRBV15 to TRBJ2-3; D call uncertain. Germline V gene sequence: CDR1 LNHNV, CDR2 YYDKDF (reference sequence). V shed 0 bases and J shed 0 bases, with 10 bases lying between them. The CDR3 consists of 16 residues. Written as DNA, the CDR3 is TGTGCCACCAGCAGAGAATTGGTAGGAAGCACAGATACGCAGTATTTT. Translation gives CATSRELVGSTDTQYF. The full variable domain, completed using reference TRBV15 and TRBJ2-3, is DAMVIQNPRYQVTQFGKPVTLSCSQTLNHNVMYWYQQKSSQAPKLLFHYYDKDFNNEADTPDNFQSRRPNTSFCFLDIRSPGLGDTAMYLCATSRELVGSTDTQYFGPGTRLTVL.

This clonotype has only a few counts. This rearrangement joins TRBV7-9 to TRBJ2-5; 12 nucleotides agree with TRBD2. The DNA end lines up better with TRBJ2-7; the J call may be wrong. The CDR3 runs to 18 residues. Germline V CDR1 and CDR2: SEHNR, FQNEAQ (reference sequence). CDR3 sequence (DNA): TGTGCCAGCAGCCCCACGTTGCGACTAGCGGGGGTCGTGACCGAGCAGTACTTC. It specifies CASSPTLRLAGVVTEQYF.

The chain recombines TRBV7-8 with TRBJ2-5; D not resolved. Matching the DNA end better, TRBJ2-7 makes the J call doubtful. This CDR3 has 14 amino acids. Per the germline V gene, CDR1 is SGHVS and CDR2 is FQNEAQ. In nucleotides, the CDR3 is TGTGCCAGCAGCTTAGCACAGTTTCGTAGCGAGCAGTACTTC. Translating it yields CASSLAQFRSEQYF.

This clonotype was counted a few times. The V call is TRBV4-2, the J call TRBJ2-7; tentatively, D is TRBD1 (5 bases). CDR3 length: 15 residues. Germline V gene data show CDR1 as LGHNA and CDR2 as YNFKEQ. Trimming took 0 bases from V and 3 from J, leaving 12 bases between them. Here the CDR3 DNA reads TGTGCCAGCAGCCAAGATTTGGCAGGGTTCTACGAGCAGTACTTC. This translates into CASSQDLAGFYEQYF.

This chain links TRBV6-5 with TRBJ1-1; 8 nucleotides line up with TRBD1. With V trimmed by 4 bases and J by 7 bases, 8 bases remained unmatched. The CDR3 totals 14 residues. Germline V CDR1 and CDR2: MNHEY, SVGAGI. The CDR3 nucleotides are TGTGCCAGCAGTTTGGTCTCAGGGGGCAGTGAAGCTTTCTTT. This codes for CASSLVSGGSEAFF.

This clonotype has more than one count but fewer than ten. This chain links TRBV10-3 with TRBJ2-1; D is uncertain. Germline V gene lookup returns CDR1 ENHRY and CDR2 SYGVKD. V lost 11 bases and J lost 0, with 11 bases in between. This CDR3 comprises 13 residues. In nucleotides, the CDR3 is TGTGCCTCGTGCCCTAGCTCCTACAATGAGCAGTTCTTC. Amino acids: CASCPSSYNEQFF.